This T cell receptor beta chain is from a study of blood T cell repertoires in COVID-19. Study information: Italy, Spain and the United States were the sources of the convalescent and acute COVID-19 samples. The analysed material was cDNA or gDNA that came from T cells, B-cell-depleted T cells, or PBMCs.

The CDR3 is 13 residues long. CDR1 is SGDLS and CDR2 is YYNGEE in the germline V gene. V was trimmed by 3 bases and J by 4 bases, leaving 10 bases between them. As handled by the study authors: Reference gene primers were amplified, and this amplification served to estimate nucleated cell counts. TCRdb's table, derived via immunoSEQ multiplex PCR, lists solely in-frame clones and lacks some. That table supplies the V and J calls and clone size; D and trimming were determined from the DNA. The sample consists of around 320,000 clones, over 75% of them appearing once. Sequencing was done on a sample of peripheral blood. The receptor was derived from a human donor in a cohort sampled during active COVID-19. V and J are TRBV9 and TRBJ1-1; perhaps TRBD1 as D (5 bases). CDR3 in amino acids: CASSGRGGTEAFF. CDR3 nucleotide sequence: TGTGCCAGCAGCGGACGCGGGGGCACTGAAGCTTTCTTT.